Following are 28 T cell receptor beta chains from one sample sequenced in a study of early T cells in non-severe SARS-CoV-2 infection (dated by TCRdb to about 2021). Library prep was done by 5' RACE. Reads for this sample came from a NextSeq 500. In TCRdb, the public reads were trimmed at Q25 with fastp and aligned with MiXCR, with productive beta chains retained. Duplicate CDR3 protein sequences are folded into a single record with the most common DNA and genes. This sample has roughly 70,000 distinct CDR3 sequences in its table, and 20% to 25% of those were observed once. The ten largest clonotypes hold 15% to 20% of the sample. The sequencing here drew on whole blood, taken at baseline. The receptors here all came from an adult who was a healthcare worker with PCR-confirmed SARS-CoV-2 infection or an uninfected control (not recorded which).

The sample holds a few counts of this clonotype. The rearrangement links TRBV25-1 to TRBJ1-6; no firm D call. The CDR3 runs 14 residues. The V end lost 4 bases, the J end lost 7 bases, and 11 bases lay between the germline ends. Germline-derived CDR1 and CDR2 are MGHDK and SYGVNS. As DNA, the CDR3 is TGTGCCAGCAGTGCCCGGACGGTGAATTCACCCCTCCACTTT. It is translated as CASSARTVNSPLHF.

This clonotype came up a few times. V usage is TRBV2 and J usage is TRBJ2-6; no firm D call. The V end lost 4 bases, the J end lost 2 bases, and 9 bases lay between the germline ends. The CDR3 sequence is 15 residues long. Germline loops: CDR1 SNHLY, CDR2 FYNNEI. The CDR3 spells CASSARPPGANVLTF. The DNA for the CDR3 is TGTGCCAGCAGTGCGCGCCCGCCTGGGGCCAACGTCCTGACTTTC.

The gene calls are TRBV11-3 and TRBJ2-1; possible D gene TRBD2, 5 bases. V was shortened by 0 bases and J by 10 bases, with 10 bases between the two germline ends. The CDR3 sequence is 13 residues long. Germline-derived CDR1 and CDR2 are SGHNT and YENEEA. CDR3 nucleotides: TGTGCCAGCAGCTTAGAGGGAGTGGCGGAGCAGTTCTTC. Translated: CASSLEGVAEQFF.

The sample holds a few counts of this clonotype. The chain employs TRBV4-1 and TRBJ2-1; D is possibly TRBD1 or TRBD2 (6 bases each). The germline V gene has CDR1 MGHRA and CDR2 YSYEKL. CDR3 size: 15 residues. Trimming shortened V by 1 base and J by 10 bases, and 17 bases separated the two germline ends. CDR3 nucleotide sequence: TGCGCCAGCAGCCAAGGTTTCCGAGGGGGGCCGGAGCAGTTCTTC. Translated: CASSQGFRGGPEQFF.

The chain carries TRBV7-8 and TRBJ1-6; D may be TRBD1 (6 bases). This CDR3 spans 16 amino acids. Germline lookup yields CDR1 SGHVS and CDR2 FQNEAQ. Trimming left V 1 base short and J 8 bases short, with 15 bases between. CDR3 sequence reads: CASSLGIRQGYSPLHF. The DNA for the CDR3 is TGTGCCAGCAGCTTAGGAATAAGGCAGGGGTATTCACCCCTCCACTTT.

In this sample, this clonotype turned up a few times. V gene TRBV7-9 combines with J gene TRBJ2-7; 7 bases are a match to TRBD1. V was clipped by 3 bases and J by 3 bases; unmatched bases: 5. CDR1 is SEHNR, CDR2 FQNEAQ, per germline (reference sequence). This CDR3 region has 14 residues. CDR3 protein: CASSLTQGSYEQYF. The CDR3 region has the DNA TGTGCCAGCAGCTTGACACAGGGGAGCTACGAGCAGTACTTC.

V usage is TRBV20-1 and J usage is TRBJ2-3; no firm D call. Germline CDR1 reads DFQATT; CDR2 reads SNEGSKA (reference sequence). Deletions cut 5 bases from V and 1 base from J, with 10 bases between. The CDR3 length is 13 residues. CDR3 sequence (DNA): TGCAGTGCTGTCCAGACCCGCACAGATACGCAGTATTTT. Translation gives CSAVQTRTDTQYF.

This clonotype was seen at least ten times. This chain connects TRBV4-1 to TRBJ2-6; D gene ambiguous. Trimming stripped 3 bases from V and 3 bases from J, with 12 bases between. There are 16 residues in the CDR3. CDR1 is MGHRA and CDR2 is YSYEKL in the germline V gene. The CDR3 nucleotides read TGCGCCAGCAGCCAGGGCGCAGGCTTTGGGGCCAACGTCCTGACTTTC. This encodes CASSQGAGFGANVLTF.

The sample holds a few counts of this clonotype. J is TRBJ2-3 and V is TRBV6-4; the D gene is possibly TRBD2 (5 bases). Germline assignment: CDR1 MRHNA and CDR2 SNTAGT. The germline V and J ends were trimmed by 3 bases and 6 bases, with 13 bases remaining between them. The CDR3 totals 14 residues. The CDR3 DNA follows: TGTGCCAGCAGTGAGGACTCCTCGACGGATACGCAGTATTTT. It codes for CASSEDSSTDTQYF.

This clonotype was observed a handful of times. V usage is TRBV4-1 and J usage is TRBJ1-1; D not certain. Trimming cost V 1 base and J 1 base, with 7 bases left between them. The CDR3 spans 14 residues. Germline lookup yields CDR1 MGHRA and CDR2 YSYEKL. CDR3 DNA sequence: TGCGCCAGCAGCCAAGGCTGGCAGAACACTGAAGCTTTCTTT. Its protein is CASSQGWQNTEAFF.

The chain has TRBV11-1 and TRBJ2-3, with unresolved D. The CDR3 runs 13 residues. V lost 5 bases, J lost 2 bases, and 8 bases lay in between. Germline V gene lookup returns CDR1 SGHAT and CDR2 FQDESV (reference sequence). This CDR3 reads CASSRQSTDTQYF. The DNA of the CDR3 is TGTGCCAGCAGCCGACAATCCACAGATACGCAGTATTTT.

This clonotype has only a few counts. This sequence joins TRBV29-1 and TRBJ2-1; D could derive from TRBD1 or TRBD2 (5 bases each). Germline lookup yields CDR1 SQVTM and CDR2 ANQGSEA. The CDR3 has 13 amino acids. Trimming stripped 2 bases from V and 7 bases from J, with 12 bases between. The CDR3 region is CSVEWDRVNEQFF. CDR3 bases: TGCAGCGTTGAATGGGACCGGGTGAATGAGCAGTTCTTC.

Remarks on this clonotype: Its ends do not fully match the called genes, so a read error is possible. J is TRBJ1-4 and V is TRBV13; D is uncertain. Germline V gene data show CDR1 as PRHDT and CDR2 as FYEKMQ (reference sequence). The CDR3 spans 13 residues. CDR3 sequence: CVSSLWESGKLFF. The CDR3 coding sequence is TGTGTCAGCAGCTTATGGGAAAGCGGAAAACTGTTTTTT.

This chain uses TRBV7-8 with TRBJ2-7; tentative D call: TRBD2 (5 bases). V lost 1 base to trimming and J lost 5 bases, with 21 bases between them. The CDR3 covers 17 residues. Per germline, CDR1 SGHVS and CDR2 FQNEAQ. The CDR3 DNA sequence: TGTGCCAGCAGCTTAGTTGAGGGCCGAGACCCCCTCCACGAGCAGTACTTC. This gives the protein CASSLVEGRDPLHEQYF.

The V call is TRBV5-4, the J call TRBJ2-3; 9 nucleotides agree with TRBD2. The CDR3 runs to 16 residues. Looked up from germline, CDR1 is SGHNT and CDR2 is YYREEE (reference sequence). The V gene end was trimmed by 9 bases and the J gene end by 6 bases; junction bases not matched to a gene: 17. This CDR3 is CAITAGGYSKTDTQYF. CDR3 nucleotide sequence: TGTGCCATCACTGCGGGGGGGTATAGCAAAACCGATACGCAGTATTTT.

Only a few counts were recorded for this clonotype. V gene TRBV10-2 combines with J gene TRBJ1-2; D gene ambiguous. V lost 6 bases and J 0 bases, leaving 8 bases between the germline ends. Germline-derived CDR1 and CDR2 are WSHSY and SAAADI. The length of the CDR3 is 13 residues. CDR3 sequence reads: CASSEMPNYGYTF. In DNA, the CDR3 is TGCGCCAGCAGCGAGATGCCTAACTATGGCTACACCTTC.

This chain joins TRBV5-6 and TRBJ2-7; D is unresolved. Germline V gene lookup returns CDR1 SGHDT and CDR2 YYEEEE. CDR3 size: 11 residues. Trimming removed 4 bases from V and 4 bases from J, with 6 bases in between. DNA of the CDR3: TGTGCCAGCAGCGTGCAATACGAGCAGTACTTC. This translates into CASSVQYEQYF.

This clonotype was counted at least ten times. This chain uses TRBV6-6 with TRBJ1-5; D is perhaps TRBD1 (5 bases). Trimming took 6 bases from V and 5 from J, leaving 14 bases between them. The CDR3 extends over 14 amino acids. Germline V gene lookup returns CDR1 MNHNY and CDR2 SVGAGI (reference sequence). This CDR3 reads CASSPGGFYQPQHF. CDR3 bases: TGTGCCAGCAGCCCCGGGGGTTTTTATCAGCCCCAGCATTTT.

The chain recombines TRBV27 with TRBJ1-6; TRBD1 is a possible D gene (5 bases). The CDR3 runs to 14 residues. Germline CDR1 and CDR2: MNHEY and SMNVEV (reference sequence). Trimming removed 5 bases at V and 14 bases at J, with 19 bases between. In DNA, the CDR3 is TGTGCCAGCAGTCCGGGACCCGAAAAAGTTTCCCTCCACTTT. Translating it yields CASSPGPEKVSLHF.

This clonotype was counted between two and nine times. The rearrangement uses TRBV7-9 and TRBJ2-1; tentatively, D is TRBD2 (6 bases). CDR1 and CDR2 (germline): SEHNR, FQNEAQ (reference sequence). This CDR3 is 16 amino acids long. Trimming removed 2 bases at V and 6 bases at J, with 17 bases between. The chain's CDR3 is CASSLWAGPPANEQFF. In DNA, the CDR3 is TGTGCCAGCAGCTTATGGGCGGGACCGCCCGCCAATGAGCAGTTCTTC. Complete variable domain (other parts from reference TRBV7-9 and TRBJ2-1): DTGVSQNPRHKITKRGQNVTFRCDPISEHNRLYWYRQTLGQGPEFLTYFQNEAQLEKSRLLSDRFSAERPKGSFSTLEIQRTEQGDSAMYLCASSLWAGPPANEQFFGPGTRLTVL.

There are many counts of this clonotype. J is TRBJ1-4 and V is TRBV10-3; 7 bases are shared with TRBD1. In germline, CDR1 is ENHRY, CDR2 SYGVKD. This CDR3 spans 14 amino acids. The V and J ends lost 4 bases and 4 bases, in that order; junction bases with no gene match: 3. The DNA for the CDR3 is TGTGCCATCAGTGGGACAGGAGTTAATGAAAAACTGTTTTTT. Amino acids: CAISGTGVNEKLFF.

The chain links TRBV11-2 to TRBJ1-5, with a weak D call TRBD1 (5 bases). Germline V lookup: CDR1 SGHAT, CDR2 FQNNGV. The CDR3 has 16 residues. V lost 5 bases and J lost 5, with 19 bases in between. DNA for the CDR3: TGTGCCAGCAGCGATCCCCCGGGGCAGGGATATCAGCCCCAGCATTTT. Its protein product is CASSDPPGQGYQPQHF. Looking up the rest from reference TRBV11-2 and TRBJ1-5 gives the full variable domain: EAGVAQSPRYKIIEKRQSVAFWCNPISGHATLYWYQQILGQGPKLLIQFQNNGVVDDSQLPKDRFSAERLKGVDSTLKIQPAKLEDSAVYLCASSDPPGQGYQPQHFGDGTRLSIL.

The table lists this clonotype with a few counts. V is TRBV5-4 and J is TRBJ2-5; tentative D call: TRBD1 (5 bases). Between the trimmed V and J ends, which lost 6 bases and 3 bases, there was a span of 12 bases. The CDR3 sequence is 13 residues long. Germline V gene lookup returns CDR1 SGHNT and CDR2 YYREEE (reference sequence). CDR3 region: CASTNLREETQYF. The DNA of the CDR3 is TGTGCCAGCACCAACCTCAGGGAAGAGACCCAGTACTTC.

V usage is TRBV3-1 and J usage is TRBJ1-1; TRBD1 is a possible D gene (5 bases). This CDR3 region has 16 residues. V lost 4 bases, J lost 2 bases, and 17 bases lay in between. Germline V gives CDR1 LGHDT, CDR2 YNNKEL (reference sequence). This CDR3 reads CASSPGRGRGNTEAFF. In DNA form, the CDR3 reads TGTGCCAGCAGCCCGGGAAGGGGAAGGGGTAACACTGAAGCTTTCTTT.

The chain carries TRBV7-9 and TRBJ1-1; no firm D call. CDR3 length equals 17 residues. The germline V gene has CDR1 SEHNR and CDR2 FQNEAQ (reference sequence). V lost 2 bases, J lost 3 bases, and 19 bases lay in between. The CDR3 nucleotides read TGTGCCAGCAGCTTAAGCTGGACGCAAAAGAGGGACACTGAAGCTTTCTTT. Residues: CASSLSWTQKRDTEAFF.

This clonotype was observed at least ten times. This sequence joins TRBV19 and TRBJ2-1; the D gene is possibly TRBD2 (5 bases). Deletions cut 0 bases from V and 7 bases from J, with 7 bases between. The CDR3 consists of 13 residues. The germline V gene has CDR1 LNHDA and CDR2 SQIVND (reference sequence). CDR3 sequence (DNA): TGTGCCAGTAGTATAGATCGAGGGAATGAGCAGTTCTTC. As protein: CASSIDRGNEQFF.

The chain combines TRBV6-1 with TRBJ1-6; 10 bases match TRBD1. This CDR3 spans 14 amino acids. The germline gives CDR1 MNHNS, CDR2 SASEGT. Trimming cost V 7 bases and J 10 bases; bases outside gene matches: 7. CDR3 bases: TGTGCCAGCATCTTGACAGGGGGCGACTCACCCCTCCACTTT. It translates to CASILTGGDSPLHF.

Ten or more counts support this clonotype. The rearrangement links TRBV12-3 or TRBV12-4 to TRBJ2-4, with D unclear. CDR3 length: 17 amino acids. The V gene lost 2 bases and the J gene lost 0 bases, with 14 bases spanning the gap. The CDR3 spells CASSLLLSRRAKNIQYF. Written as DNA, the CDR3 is TGTGCCAGCAGTTTACTGCTGTCCCGACGAGCCAAAAACATTCAGTACTTC.